These T cell receptor beta chains were read from a single sample in a study of blood T cell repertoires in COVID-19. Measured with immunoSEQ multiplex PCR; TCRdb has only the in-frame clones, and not every one. The sample shows more than 300,000 clones, almost 90% of them seen only once. The material sequenced was peripheral blood. These receptors were taken from a woman between 65 and 79 years old with COVID-19, enrolled during active disease. Each CDR3 is given with its conserved first and last residue. Each record gives: J gene, V gene, clone size, CDR3 protein. Clone size, where shown, is once, few, many, or a class for clones that have expanded.

>TRBJ1-2|TRBV6-5|-
CASSKDRELYGYTF
>TRBJ1-2|TRBV4-1|-
CASSQDGDGLNYGYTF
>TRBJ2-7|TRBV7-2|-
CASGGGEQYF
>TRBJ1-5|TRBV11-2|-
CASSLGTGSNQPQHF
>TRBJ1-2|TRBV28|-
CASTPTGTILYGYTF
>TRBJ1-1|TRBV5-1|-
CASSFQDTYTEAFF
>TRBJ1-2|TRBV7-6|-
CASSLVQGNYTF
>TRBJ1-4|TRBV19|-
CASSFTGQGSEKLFF
>TRBJ2-3|TRBV3-1/TRBV3-2|once
CASSLLDTQYF
>TRBJ1-1|TRBV5-6|-
CASKALVPTENTEAFF
>TRBJ2-7|TRBV28|few
CASRQGHSYEQYF
>TRBJ2-3|TRBV20-1|once
CSASSGGNTDTQYF
>TRBJ1-1|TRBV14|-
CASSRLRDTKEAFF
>TRBJ2-6|TRBV9|-
CASSPGTGASGANVLTF
>TRBJ2-2|TRBV2|-
CASGGQGASGELFF
>TRBJ2-7|TRBV9|-
CASSPGGSSYEQYF
>TRBJ2-4|TRBV7-9|-
CASSIPTLAKNIQYF
>TRBJ2-2|TRBV7-3|-
CASSFTPLALAGELFF
>TRBJ2-2|TRBV21-1|-
CASSKARNTGELFF
>TRBJ1-6|TRBV4-3|-
CASSQNRANSPLHF
>TRBJ1-5|TRBV4-2|-
CASSPRRGGEGQPQHF
>TRBJ1-4|TRBV4-1|once
CASSLDEGQGVKLFF
>TRBJ1-2|TRBV6-5|-
CASSYSTGSGNYGYTF